The 19 T cell receptor beta chains below all came from one sample that was sequenced in a study of control samples from healthy donors and cancer patients. Libraries were prepared by immunoSEQ multiplex PCR; TCRdb keeps only in-frame clonotypes and omits some of them. Of tens of thousands of clones listed, roughly 86% were seen once; the top ten hold approximately 40%. The sequenced material came from PBMCs. The origin of the receptors is a man aged 50 to 59 with head and neck cancer.

The DNA for the CDR3 is TGTGCCAGCAGCCCCCTGAACAATGAGCAGTTCTTC. This translates into CASSPLNNEQFF. The chain uses TRBV5-4 and TRBJ2-1; D unresolved. The germline V gene encodes CDR1 SGHNT and CDR2 YYREEE (reference sequence). The CDR3 has 12 amino acids. The V gene lost 4 bases and the J gene lost 5 bases, with 7 bases spanning the gap.

This clone is a singleton in its sample. The V call is TRBV27, the J call TRBJ1-1, with a possible D match to TRBD1 (5 bases). V dropped 2 bases and J dropped 1 base, with 5 bases sitting between them. The CDR3 spans 13 residues. CDR1 and CDR2 from the germline V gene are MNHEY and SMNVEV (reference sequence). For the CDR3, the DNA is TGTGCCAGCAGTTTAGGGGGGAACACTGAAGCTTTCTTT. Residues: CASSLGGNTEAFF.

The CDR3 bases are TGTGCCAGCAGCCCTGACACCTACTATGGCTACACCTTC. Translation gives CASSPDTYYGYTF. The chain joins TRBV14 to TRBJ1-2; unclear D gene. From germline, CDR1 is SGHDN and CDR2 FVKESK. With 4 bases removed from V and 3 bases from J, the gap between germline ends came to 9 bases. This CDR3 is 13 amino acids long.

The rearrangement uses TRBV19 and TRBJ1-2; D is unclear. V was shortened by 10 bases and J by 10 bases, with 19 bases between the two germline ends. The CDR3 spans 12 residues. Germline V gene lookup returns CDR1 LNHDA and CDR2 SQIVND (reference sequence). The CDR3 sequence: CATEAAEGTYTF. CDR3 DNA: TGTGCCACCGAAGCGGCAGAAGGCACCTACACCTTC.

This clone has more than one count but fewer than ten. J is TRBJ2-1 and V is TRBV24-1, with D uncertain. Germline loops: CDR1 KGHDR, CDR2 SFDVKD. The CDR3 runs to 13 residues. Trimming pared 2 bases from V and 4 bases from J, leaving 5 bases between. The CDR3 DNA reads as TGTGCCACCAGTGATTCCAATTACAATGAGCAGTTCTTC. Its protein product is CATSDSNYNEQFF.

Written as DNA, the CDR3 is TGCGCCAGCAGCCGGGACAGTTCCACCTACGAGCAGTACTTC. This codes for CASSRDSSTYEQYF. V usage is TRBV4-1 and J usage is TRBJ2-7; 7 bases are shared with TRBD1. Germline loops: CDR1 MGHRA, CDR2 YSYEKL. The CDR3 has 14 residues. V trimming: 4 bases; J trimming: 2 bases; junction bases outside the gene matches: 5.

V usage is TRBV29-1 and J usage is TRBJ1-1; 7 positions match TRBD1. Germline values: CDR1 SQVTM, CDR2 ANQGSEA. The CDR3 sequence is 11 residues long. V shed 7 bases and J 7 bases; nucleotides not matched to a gene: 6. CDR3 residues: CSGGQTDEAFF. For the CDR3, the DNA is TGCAGCGGGGGACAGACAGATGAAGCTTTCTTT.

The CDR3 region is CASSQDRNVAGGRTGELFF. The CDR3 coding sequence is TGTGCCAGCAGCCAAGATAGAAACGTCGCGGGAGGTCGGACCGGGGAGCTGTTTTTT. The J gene is TRBJ2-2, the V gene TRBV3-1 (or the pseudogene TRBV3-2), with 8 bases matching TRBD2. Germline CDR1 LGHDT, CDR2 YNNKEL (reference sequence). J gave up 5 bases and V 0 bases, and 14 bases lay outside the gene matches. This CDR3 region has 19 residues.

The CDR3 sequence: CASSWTSSTNEQFF. The CDR3 DNA sequence: TGTGCCAGCAGCTGGACTAGCTCAACAAATGAGCAGTTCTTC. The chain uses TRBV7-3 and TRBJ2-1, with TRBD2 matching over 8 bases. CDR1 SGHTA and CDR2 FQGTGA come from the germline V gene. The CDR3 totals 14 residues. The junction had 6 bases not matched to a gene; V was cut back by 4 bases and J by 7 bases.

The chain recombines TRBV27 with TRBJ1-5; a weak D match, TRBD1 (5 bases). V lost 0 bases and J 1 base, leaving 10 bases between the germline ends. This CDR3 spans 16 amino acids. Germline-derived CDR1 and CDR2 are MNHEY and SMNVEV (reference sequence). The CDR3 nucleotides read TGTGCCAGCAGTTTATCAGCGGGGGTGAGCAATCAGCCCCAGCATTTT. Amino acids: CASSLSAGVSNQPQHF.

This sequence joins TRBV3-1 (or the pseudogene TRBV3-2) and TRBJ2-3; 10 bases match TRBD2. Trimming removed 4 bases from V and 5 bases from J; junction bases left unmatched: 15. There are 18 residues in the CDR3. CDR1 and CDR2 (germline): LGHDT, YNNKEL (reference sequence). CDR3 amino acids: CASSPDQSGRAEVDTQYF. CDR3 nucleotide sequence: TGTGCCAGCAGCCCAGATCAAAGCGGGAGGGCCGAGGTAGATACGCAGTATTTT.

J is TRBJ2-1 and V is TRBV11-2, with 12 bases lining up with TRBD2. Trimming cost V 7 bases and J 5 bases; bases outside gene matches: 3. There are 14 residues in the CDR3. CDR1 is SGHAT and CDR2 is FQNNGV in the germline V gene. The CDR3: CASTRTSGNNEQFF. The DNA of the CDR3 is TGTGCCAGCACAAGGACTAGCGGGAACAATGAGCAGTTCTTC.

This rearrangement joins TRBV7-3 to TRBJ1-2, with a tentative D call TRBD1 (5 bases). CDR1 is SGHTA, CDR2 FQGTGA, per germline. V lost 5 bases, J lost 1 base, and 14 bases lay in between. The CDR3 has 15 residues. This CDR3 reads CASSEGRGVNYGYTF. The CDR3 nucleotides read TGTGCCAGCAGCGAAGGCCGAGGGGTTAACTATGGCTACACCTTC. Looking up the rest from reference TRBV7-3 and TRBJ1-2 gives the full variable domain: GAGVSQTPSNKVTEKGKYVELRCDPISGHTALYWYRQSLGQGPEFLIYFQGTGAADDSGLPNDRFFAVRPEGSVSTLKIQRTERGDSAVYLCASSEGRGVNYGYTFGSGTRLTVV.

The V call is TRBV7-2, the J call TRBJ2-3, with unresolved D. The V gene's germline CDR1 is SGHTA and CDR2 FQGNSA. The CDR3 length is 17 residues. Trimming left V 4 bases short and J 0 bases short, with 17 bases between. Here the CDR3 reads CASSSWYITDSTDTQYF. In nucleotides, the CDR3 is TGTGCCAGCAGCTCCTGGTATATCACAGACAGCACAGATACGCAGTATTTT.

The chain combines TRBV5-1 with TRBJ2-1, with D hard to call. V lost 6 bases to trimming and J lost 6 bases, with 7 bases between them. Germline CDR1 and CDR2: SGHRS and YFSETQ. This CDR3 comprises 11 residues. CDR3 DNA sequence: TGCGCCAGCAAACATAGCAATGAGCAGTTCTTC. This codes for CASKHSNEQFF.

Only a few counts were recorded for this clone. V gene TRBV6-2 or TRBV6-3 combines with J gene TRBJ2-5, with 9 bases matching TRBD1. Trimming removed 6 bases from V and 5 bases from J; junction bases left unmatched: 10. Germline CDR1 reads MNHEY; CDR2 reads SVGEGT. This CDR3 comprises 15 residues. CDR3 nucleotides: TGTGCCAGCAGCCAGAGGACAGGGGCCCGGGAGACCCAGTACTTC. This encodes CASSQRTGARETQYF.

The chain uses TRBV29-1 and TRBJ1-4; D is perhaps TRBD1 (6 bases). The CDR3 sequence is 13 residues long. V was shortened by 6 bases and J by 3 bases, with 11 bases between the two germline ends. The germline V gene encodes CDR1 SQVTM and CDR2 ANQGSEA. The CDR3 region is CSVGTPPNEKLFF. The CDR3 DNA sequence: TGCAGCGTCGGGACACCCCCTAATGAAAAACTGTTTTTT.

A note on this clone: One end of the junction is discordant with germline, which a read error may explain. The chain is built from TRBV3-1 (or the pseudogene TRBV3-2) and TRBJ2-2; 9 bases agree with TRBD2. The CDR3 extends over 19 amino acids. The germline V gene has CDR1 LGHDT and CDR2 YNNKEL (reference sequence). The CDR3 sequence is CPSSQVRTRGGAMRGELFF. CDR3 DNA: TGTCCCAGCAGCCAAGTGCGGACTCGCGGGGGGGCAATGCGCGGGGAGCTGTTTTTT.

The J gene is TRBJ2-1, the V gene TRBV7-9, with D possibly being TRBD2 (6 bases). The CDR3 is made up of 15 amino acids. Trimming took off 1 base at V and 2 bases at J, with 9 bases between the two ends. Germline V gives CDR1 SEHNR, CDR2 FQNEAQ (reference sequence). In nucleotides, the CDR3 is TGTGCCAGCAGCTTAGACGGGAGCCCCTACAATGAGCAGTTCTTC. This sequence encodes CASSLDGSPYNEQFF.